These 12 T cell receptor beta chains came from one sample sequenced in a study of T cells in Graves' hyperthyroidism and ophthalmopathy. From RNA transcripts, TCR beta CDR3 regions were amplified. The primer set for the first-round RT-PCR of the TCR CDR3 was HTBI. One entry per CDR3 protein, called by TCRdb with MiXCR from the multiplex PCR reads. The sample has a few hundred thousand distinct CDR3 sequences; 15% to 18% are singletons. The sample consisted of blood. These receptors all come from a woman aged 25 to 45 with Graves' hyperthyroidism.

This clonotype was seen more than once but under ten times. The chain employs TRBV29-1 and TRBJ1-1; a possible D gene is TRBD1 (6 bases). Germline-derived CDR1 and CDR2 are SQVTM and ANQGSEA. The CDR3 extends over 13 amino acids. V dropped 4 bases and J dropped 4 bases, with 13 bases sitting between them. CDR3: CSVADRRITEAFF. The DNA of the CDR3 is TGCAGCGTTGCTGACAGGAGGATCACTGAAGCTTTCTTT. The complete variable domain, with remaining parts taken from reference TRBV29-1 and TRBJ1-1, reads SAVISQKPSRDICQRGTSLTIQCQVDSQVTMMFWYRQQPGQSLTLIATANQGSEATYESGFVIDKFPISRPNLTFSTLTVSNMSPEDSSIYLCSVADRRITEAFFGQGTRLTVV.

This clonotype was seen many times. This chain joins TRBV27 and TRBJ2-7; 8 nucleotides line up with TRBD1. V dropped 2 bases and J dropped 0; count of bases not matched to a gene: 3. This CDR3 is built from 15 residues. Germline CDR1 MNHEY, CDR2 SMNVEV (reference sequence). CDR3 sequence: CASSLRGQVSYEQYF. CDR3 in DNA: TGTGCCAGCAGTTTAAGGGGACAGGTCTCCTACGAGCAGTACTTC.

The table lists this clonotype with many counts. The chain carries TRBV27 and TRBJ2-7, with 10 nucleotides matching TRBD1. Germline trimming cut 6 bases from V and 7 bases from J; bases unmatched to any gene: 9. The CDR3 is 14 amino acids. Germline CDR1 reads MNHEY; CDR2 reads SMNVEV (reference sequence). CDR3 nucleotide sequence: TGTGCCAGCAGCCCCCGACAGGGGGCATGGGAGCAGTACTTC. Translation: CASSPRQGAWEQYF.

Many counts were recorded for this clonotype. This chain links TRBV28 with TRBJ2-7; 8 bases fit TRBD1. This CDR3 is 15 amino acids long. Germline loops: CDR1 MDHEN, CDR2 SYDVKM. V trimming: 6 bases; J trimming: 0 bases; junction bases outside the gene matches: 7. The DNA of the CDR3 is TGTGCCAGCAGCTCCGGACAGGGAGTCTCCTACGAGCAGTACTTC. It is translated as CASSSGQGVSYEQYF.

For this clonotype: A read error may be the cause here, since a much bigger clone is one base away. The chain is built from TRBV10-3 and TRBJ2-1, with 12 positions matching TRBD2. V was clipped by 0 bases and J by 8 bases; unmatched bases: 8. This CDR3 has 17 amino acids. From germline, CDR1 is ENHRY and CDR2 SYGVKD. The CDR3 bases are TGTGCCATCAGTGAGTCTCTAGCGGGAGGGGGGAAGGATGAGCAGTTCTTC. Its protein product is CAISESLAGGGKDEQFF.

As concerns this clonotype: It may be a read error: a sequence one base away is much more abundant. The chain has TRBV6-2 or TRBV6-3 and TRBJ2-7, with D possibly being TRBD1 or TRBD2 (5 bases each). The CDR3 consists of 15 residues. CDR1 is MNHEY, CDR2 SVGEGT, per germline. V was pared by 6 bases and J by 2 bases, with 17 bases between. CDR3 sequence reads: CASSRRGTGTYEQYF. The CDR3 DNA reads TGTGCCAGCAGCCGCCGGGGCACGGGGACCTACGAGCAGTACTTC.

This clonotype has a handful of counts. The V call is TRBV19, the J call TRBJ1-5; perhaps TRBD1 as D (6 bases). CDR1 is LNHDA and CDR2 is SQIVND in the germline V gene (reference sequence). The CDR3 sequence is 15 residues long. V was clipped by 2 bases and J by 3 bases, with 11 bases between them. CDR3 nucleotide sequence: TGTGCCAGTAGTATACGGGGGCGCATCAATCAGCCCCAGCATTTT. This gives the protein CASSIRGRINQPQHF.

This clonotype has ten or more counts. CDR3: CASSTLAEEQYF. The DNA for the CDR3 is TGTGCCAGCAGTACACTAGCGGAGGAGCAGTACTTC. The chain is built from TRBV28 and TRBJ2-7, with 8 bases matching TRBD2. The CDR3 length is 12 residues. Trimming at V came to 5 bases and at J to 7 bases, leaving 4 bases not matched to a gene. Germline CDR1 reads MDHEN; CDR2 reads SYDVKM.

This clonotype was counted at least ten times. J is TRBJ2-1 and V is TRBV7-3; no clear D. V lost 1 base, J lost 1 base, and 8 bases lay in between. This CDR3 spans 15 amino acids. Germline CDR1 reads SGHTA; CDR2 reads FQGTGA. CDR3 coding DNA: TGTGCCAGCAGCTTAAGGTCCGTATCCTACAATGAGCAGTTCTTC. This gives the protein CASSLRSVSYNEQFF.

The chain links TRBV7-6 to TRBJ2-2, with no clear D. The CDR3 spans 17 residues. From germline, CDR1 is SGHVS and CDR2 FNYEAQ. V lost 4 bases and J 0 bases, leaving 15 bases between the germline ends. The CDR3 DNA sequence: TGTGCCAGCAGCTCCCACTGGAAACAGACGAACACCGGGGAGCTGTTTTTT. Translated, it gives CASSSHWKQTNTGELFF.

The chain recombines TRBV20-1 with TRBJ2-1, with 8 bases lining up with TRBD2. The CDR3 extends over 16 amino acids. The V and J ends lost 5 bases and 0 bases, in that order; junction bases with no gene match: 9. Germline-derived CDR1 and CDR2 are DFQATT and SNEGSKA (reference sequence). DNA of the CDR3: TGCAGTGCTCCGGGACTAGGGATCAGCTCCTACAATGAGCAGTTCTTC. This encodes CSAPGLGISSYNEQFF.

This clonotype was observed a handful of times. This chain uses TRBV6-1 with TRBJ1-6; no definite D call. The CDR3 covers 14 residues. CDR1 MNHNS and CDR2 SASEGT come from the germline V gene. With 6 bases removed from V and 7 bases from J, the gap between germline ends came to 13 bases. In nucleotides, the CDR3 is TGTGCCAGCAGCTTAGTGATTCAGAATTCACCCCTCCACTTT. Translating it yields CASSLVIQNSPLHF.